The 22 T cell receptor beta chains listed next were all sequenced from one sample in a study of T-cell reconstitution after alpha-beta-depleted transplantation in children. TCRbeta library construction was performed incorporating unique molecular identifiers. TCRdb independently ran MiXCR on the PCR reads; one entry per CDR3 protein. The table records about 590,000 distinct CDR3 sequences, 13% of them present only once. The source was PBMCs, mostly from graft donor cells, collected 360 days after TCRalphabeta/CD19-depleted stem cell transplant. These receptors all stem from a male patient under 18 who had a stem cell transplant for acute myeloid leukemia, so the T cells may come from the graft donor.

This clonotype showed up just once. This chain uses TRBV4-2 with TRBJ2-1; D gene uncertain. Germline values: CDR1 LGHNA, CDR2 YNFKEQ. The ends were cut back, 1 base at V and 1 base at J, with 11 bases in the middle. This CDR3 region has 16 residues. The CDR3 reads CASSQAAYRSYNEQFF. CDR3 DNA: TGTGCCAGCAGCCAAGCGGCGTATAGGTCCTACAATGAGCAGTTCTTC.

V and J are TRBV12-3 or TRBV12-4 and TRBJ2-3; D gene uncertain. V lost 3 bases to trimming and J lost 5 bases, with 9 bases between them. The CDR3 loop spans 13 amino acids. In nucleotides, the CDR3 is TGTGCCAGCAGTTTTAGGGTCGGAGATACGCAGTATTTT. Its protein is CASSFRVGDTQYF.

The table lists this clonotype with a few counts. This sequence joins TRBV7-2 and TRBJ2-6; D is unclear. This CDR3 contains 16 residues. V was pared by 2 bases and J by 0 bases, with 8 bases between. Germline V gene sequence: CDR1 SGHTA, CDR2 FQGNSA. The CDR3 DNA sequence: TGTGCCAGCAGCTTAAGGGTAAACTCTGGGGCCAACGTCCTGACTTTC. Translation gives CASSLRVNSGANVLTF.

This chain connects TRBV20-1 to TRBJ2-3, with unresolved D. This CDR3 spans 15 amino acids. Trimming removed 2 bases from V and 4 bases from J, with 16 bases in between. The germline gives CDR1 DFQATT, CDR2 SNEGSKA (reference sequence). The CDR3 region is CSARSLSGPPDTQYF. In DNA, the CDR3 is TGCAGTGCTAGATCACTCAGTGGGCCCCCAGATACGCAGTATTTT.

There are a few counts of this clonotype. The CDR3 spells CASRGSGETRSGEQFF. The CDR3, as DNA: TGTGCCAGCCGCGGAAGCGGGGAGACCAGGTCGGGGGAGCAGTTCTTC. J is TRBJ2-1 and V is TRBV3-1; 7 bases are a match to TRBD2. CDR3 length: 16 residues. With 8 bases clipped from V and 10 bases from J, the junction kept 20 bases outside the gene matches. Germline assignment: CDR1 LGHDT and CDR2 YNNKEL (reference sequence).

The chain couples TRBV7-9 to TRBJ2-2; unclear D gene. The CDR3 spans 17 residues. Trimming pared 5 bases from V and 0 bases from J, leaving 16 bases between. Germline assignment: CDR1 SEHNR and CDR2 FQNEAQ (reference sequence). In DNA form, the CDR3 reads TGTGCCAGCAGCCACCCGGCGCAGGTGGCGAACACCGGGGAGCTGTTTTTT. Its protein product is CASSHPAQVANTGELFF.

This clonotype showed up just a few times. The J gene is TRBJ1-5, the V gene TRBV20-1; perhaps TRBD1 as D (5 bases). Germline V gene sequence: CDR1 DFQATT, CDR2 SNEGSKA (reference sequence). The CDR3 extends over 14 amino acids. V was trimmed by 1 base and J by 0 bases, leaving 7 bases between them. Written as DNA, the CDR3 is TGCAGTGCTAGAGGACAGAATAGCAATCAGCCCCAGCATTTT. It codes for CSARGQNSNQPQHF.

The chain combines TRBV4-3 with TRBJ2-1, with TRBD1 as a possible D gene (6 bases). Trimming shortened V by 4 bases and J by 5 bases, and 15 bases separated the two germline ends. The CDR3 loop spans 15 amino acids. Per the germline V gene, CDR1 is LGHNA and CDR2 is YSLEER. CDR3 in amino acids: CASSLLATGNNEQFF. The CDR3, as DNA: TGCGCCAGCAGCCTCCTCGCTACAGGGAACAATGAGCAGTTCTTC.

The V call is TRBV20-1, the J call TRBJ1-2; weak D call: TRBD1 (6 bases). Germline V gene sequence: CDR1 DFQATT, CDR2 SNEGSKA (reference sequence). Trimming removed 3 bases at V and 2 bases at J, with 19 bases between. The CDR3 contains 16 residues. CDR3 loop: CSARPQRQAVNYGYTF. CDR3 coding DNA: TGCAGTGCTAGGCCCCAACGACAGGCCGTAAACTATGGCTACACCTTC.

V is TRBV4-3 and J is TRBJ2-3; TRBD2 matches at 7 bases. Germline V CDR1 and CDR2: LGHNA, YSLEER. The ends lost 0 bases at V and 6 bases at J; junction bases unmatched: 6. The CDR3 has 15 amino acids. The CDR3 protein is CASSQDRLAWDTQYF. In nucleotides, the CDR3 is TGCGCCAGCAGCCAAGACCGACTAGCCTGGGATACGCAGTATTTT.

This clonotype was detected only a few times. The genes are TRBV5-1 and TRBJ2-7; 8 nucleotides line up with TRBD1. The J segment lost 2 bases and the V segment lost 5 bases, leaving 3 bases of the junction unmatched. The CDR3 spans 13 residues. Germline V gives CDR1 SGHRS, CDR2 YFSETQ. This chain's CDR3 is CASSVRGPYEQYF. Written as DNA, the CDR3 is TGCGCCAGCAGTGTCAGGGGGCCCTACGAGCAGTACTTC.

This clonotype was recorded a few times. The chain employs TRBV21-1 and TRBJ2-7; the DNA was not used to check the table's D call, TRBD1. TRBV21-1 is noted as a pseudogene. The CDR3 totals 16 residues. CDR3 loop: CASSNSGGDAPYEQYF. The CDR3 DNA follows: TGTGCCAGCAGCAATTCAGGGGGCGACGCCCCCTACGAGCAGTACTTC.

The chain employs TRBV3-1 and TRBJ1-1; D uncertain. The CDR3 contains 16 residues. Trimming pared 0 bases from V and 0 bases from J, leaving 11 bases between. CDR1 LGHDT and CDR2 YNNKEL come from the germline V gene (reference sequence). The CDR3 here is CASSQDWDTMNTEAFF. The DNA of the CDR3 is TGTGCCAGCAGCCAAGATTGGGATACTATGAACACTGAAGCTTTCTTT.

At least ten counts were recorded for this clonotype. This chain uses TRBV11-2 with TRBJ1-1; TRBD1 is a possible D gene (5 bases). There are 14 residues in the CDR3. The germline CDR1 and CDR2 sequences are SGHAT and FQNNGV. Trimming cost V 5 bases and J 5 bases, with 15 bases left between them. The CDR3, as DNA: TGTGCCAGCAGCCTTGGGACCCCGAGGACTGAAGCTTTCTTT. It is translated as CASSLGTPRTEAFF.

This clonotype appeared a few times. The CDR3 DNA follows: TGTGCTAGTGGTTTGTTCCTAGGGGGCGAGCAGTACTTC. Protein: CASGLFLGGEQYF. The chain has TRBV12-5 and TRBJ2-7, with D possibly TRBD1 on 6 matching bases. V was trimmed by 2 bases and J by 6 bases, leaving 11 bases between them. CDR1 and CDR2 from the germline V gene are LGHNT and FRNRAP. The CDR3 is 13 residues long.

There are many counts of this clonotype. The DNA of the CDR3 is TGTGCCAGCAGCCAAGATCGGCTAGCCTTCCTAGCATCCACCGGGGAGCTGTTTTTT. Its translation: CASSQDRLAFLASTGELFF. V is TRBV4-2 and J is TRBJ2-2, with D possibly TRBD2 on 5 matching bases. V shed 0 bases and J shed 4 bases, with 21 bases lying between them. The CDR3 has 19 residues. Germline values: CDR1 LGHNA, CDR2 YNFKEQ.

The rearrangement links TRBV6-2 or TRBV6-3 to TRBJ2-4; D is possibly TRBD1 or TRBD2 (6 bases each). V lost 10 bases and J lost 1, with 14 bases in between. CDR1 MNHEY and CDR2 SVGEGT come from the germline V gene. The CDR3 is made up of 14 amino acids. The CDR3 spells CATGPGGAKNIQYF. In DNA, the CDR3 is TGTGCCACCGGGCCCGGGGGCGCCAAAAACATTCAGTACTTC.

This clonotype was found many times. The chain joins TRBV28 to TRBJ2-7, with 7 bases identical to TRBD1. Germline CDR1 MDHEN, CDR2 SYDVKM. Trimming took 3 bases from V and 5 from J; bases not matched to a gene: 7. The CDR3 is made up of 14 amino acids. CDR3 nucleotide sequence: TGTGCCAGCAGTTTGGTCGGACAGGCCCACGAGCAGTACTTC. Its protein is CASSLVGQAHEQYF.

This clonotype was observed at least ten times. V and J are TRBV18 and TRBJ2-3; TRBD2 matches at 9 bases. This CDR3 region has 16 residues. The germline gives CDR1 KGHSH, CDR2 LQKENI. Unmatched junction bases numbered 5, after V lost 3 bases and J lost 1 base. The CDR3 coding sequence is TGTGCCAGCTCACCTCAGAGGACTAGCGGCACAGATACGCAGTATTTT. As protein: CASSPQRTSGTDTQYF.

DNA for the CDR3: TGCAGCGCGCTACAGGGAAATCAGCCCCAGCATTTT. It translates to CSALQGNQPQHF. The chain joins TRBV29-1 to TRBJ1-5; tentatively, D is TRBD1 (6 bases). The V and J ends lost 7 bases and 4 bases respectively, with 11 bases between them. The CDR3 sequence is 12 residues long. Germline values: CDR1 SQVTM, CDR2 ANQGSEA.

This clonotype was seen only a few times. The chain links TRBV20-1 to TRBJ1-6; D remains ambiguous. Trimming removed 6 bases at V and 3 bases at J, with 3 bases between. Germline values: CDR1 DFQATT, CDR2 SNEGSKA (reference sequence). CDR3 size: 11 residues. CDR3 sequence (DNA): TGCAGTGCCGGCTATAATTCACCCCTCCACTTT. Translating gives CSAGYNSPLHF.

This clonotype was seen more than once but under ten times. The chain couples TRBV28 to TRBJ2-1, with 10 positions matching TRBD1. This CDR3 region has 16 residues. The germline V gene encodes CDR1 MDHEN and CDR2 SYDVKM. The J segment lost 2 bases and the V segment lost 4 bases, leaving 5 bases of the junction unmatched. The CDR3 loop reads CASSSDRGRAYNEQFF. For the CDR3, the DNA is TGTGCCAGCAGTTCAGACAGGGGGCGCGCCTACAATGAGCAGTTCTTC. The full variable domain, in which reference TRBV28 and TRBJ2-1 provide the parts outside the CDR3, is DVKVTQSSRYLVKRTGEKVFLECVQDMDHENMFWYRQDPGLGLRLIYFSYDVKMKEKGDIPEGYSVSREKKERFSLILESASTNQTSMYLCASSSDRGRAYNEQFFGPGTRLTVL.